The text below deals with one T cell receptor beta chain. Which antigen it targets is not known. The conserved closing phenylalanine or tryptophan is absent in this CDR3, likely reflecting a read error. The library relied on PCR. Sequencing took place on an Illumina HiSeq 2500. To reduce PCR and sequencing biases, unique molecular identifiers were built into the TCR beta cDNA libraries. Every 1 to 10 million input T cells yielded 500,000 or so cDNA molecules, meaning each molecule approximated one T cell. Patient libraries were prepared and sequenced with the same protocol used for the earlier healthy control dataset. Samples belonging to the same batch were prepared together, multiplexed and sequenced on a shared HiSeq lane. On the authors' methods: Raw barcoded reads were processed with MIGEC, and single-read molecular identifier groups were discarded before consensus assembly and CDR3 extraction. VDJtools was used for post-analysis of the clonotype tables, and diversity was normalized by down-sampling every dataset to the size of the smallest sample. To correct batch-related cross-sample contamination, repertoire overlap clustering matched CDR3 amino acid sequences but not nucleotide sequences. Through fastp at Q25 and MiXCR, TCRdb rebuilt clones from the public reads, retaining in-frame beta chains. Every CDR3 protein is listed once, alongside the most common genes and DNA of its rows. None of the V and J calls come from the authors' own analysis; TCRdb made them. The sample yields 350,000 to 500,000 distinct CDR3 sequences; approximately 38% were counted once. In total, the top ten clones hold about 8% of the sample.

To demonstrate the VDJtools post-analysis software, TCR beta repertoires were profiled from the peripheral blood of more than 10 young patients with multiple sclerosis. Multiple sclerosis patients were children and adolescents aged roughly 6 to 17 years. This sample was included in a study of post-analysis software for immune sequencing data (dated by TCRdb to about 2015). Regarding the research as a whole: Recorded disease courses included relapsing-remitting, secondary progressive and progressive-relapsing multiple sclerosis, with some patients lacking subtype annotation. A subset of samples was prepared in parallel using single-end sample barcoding, then pooled and co-amplified after Illumina adapter ligation. The patient repertoires were set against under 13 previously published healthy control repertoires from donors whose ages ranged from roughly 6 to 27 years. Overall study results and their limits: Strong co-clustering of samples prepared in the same batch was shown by direct clustering with F measure, prompting a batch-effect correction. Significantly lower normalized Chao1 diversity was found in multiple sclerosis patients than in controls, suggesting substantial peripheral T-cell clonal expansion. The multiple sclerosis patient group was slightly younger than the control group.

Source material: blood. This clonotype originated in a girl aged 2 to 9 with multiple sclerosis.

For the CDR3, the sequence is CSERHGEQFV. The bases read TGCAGCGAAAGACATGGTGAGCAGTTCGTC. The chain is assembled from TRBV29-1 and TRBJ2-1; no D gene can be assigned with confidence. The CDR3 length equals 10 residues, ends included. The only DNA kept is the CDR3, 30 bases in frame from the first base. For CDR1 and CDR2, the germline V gene lists SQVTM and ANQGSEA. The junction shows trimming of 7 bases on V and 9 bases on J, plus 10 bases between the germline ends.